These T cell receptor beta chains were read from a single sample in a study of shared clonotypes between healthy human individuals. TCRdb's copy holds only in-frame clones and misses some; the assay was immunoSEQ multiplex PCR. The sample contains a few million clones, over 85% of which appear only once. Sequenced material: naive CD4+ T cells from PBMCs. The receptors originated from a man between 18 and 35 years old in good health. Some clones in this sample may be carry-over from other donors' samples. Each CDR3 is given with its conserved first and last residue. A D gene is named only where the DNA matches it firmly. Size is omitted from some rows. Given values are once, few, many or a class for expanded clones.

D	V	size	CDR3
TRBD2	TRBV6-6	once	CASRPSLAGGYEQYF
-	TRBV9	-	CASSGGGTYEQYF
TRBD1	TRBV7-9	-	CASSVDRVTNEKLFF
TRBD1	TRBV6-5	-	CASSSGTGPQETQYF
-	TRBV5-1	once	CASSLASDPGEAFF
TRBD2	TRBV28	once	CASSSPRLAGATRGEQYF
-	TRBV29-1	-	CSVGGLLGRGEQYF
-	TRBV15	-	CATSRDLTGPKEHF
-	TRBV29-1	-	CSGRSVAGTDTQYF
-	TRBV2	-	CASSPTGYETQYF
-	TRBV25-1	-	CASSAPETGDYEQYF
-	TRBV4-1	-	CASSQRGDGYTF
-	TRBV19	-	CASSITFGDYGYTF
-	TRBV28	-	CASSSGRLNEKLFF
TRBD1	TRBV6-6	-	CASSCWGQGGGYEQYF
TRBD1	TRBV6-6	-	CASRQGQGRQETQYF